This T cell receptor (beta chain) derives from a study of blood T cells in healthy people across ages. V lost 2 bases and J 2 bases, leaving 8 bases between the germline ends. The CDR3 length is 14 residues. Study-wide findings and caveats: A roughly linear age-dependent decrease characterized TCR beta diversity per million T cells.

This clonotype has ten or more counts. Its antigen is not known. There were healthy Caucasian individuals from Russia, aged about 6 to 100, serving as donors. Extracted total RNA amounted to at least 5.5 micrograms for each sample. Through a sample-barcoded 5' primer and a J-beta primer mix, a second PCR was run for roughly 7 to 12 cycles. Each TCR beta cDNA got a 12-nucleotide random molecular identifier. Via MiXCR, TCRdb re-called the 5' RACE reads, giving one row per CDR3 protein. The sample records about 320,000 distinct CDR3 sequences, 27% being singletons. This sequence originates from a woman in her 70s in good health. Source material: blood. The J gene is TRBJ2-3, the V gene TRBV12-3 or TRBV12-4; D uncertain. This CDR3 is CASSLKRVTDTQYF. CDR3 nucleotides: TGTGCCAGCAGTTTAAAACGGGTCACAGATACGCAGTATTTT.